A selection of T cell receptor beta chains follows, all from one sample in a study of response to subunit inactivated influenza vaccine. TCRdb analysed the RT-PCR reads with MiXCR anew, one entry per CDR3 protein. The sample consists of about 570,000 distinct CDR3 sequences, about 11% of them appearing once. This sample also appeared in a second study, on T cells expressing NK-cell markers.

Sample: PBMCs from blood, taken on the day of vaccination. Every receptor here comes from a man aged 45-65 years who received an inactivated influenza vaccine. Both conserved end residues are part of each CDR3. Each record gives: V gene, J gene, D gene, clone size, CDR3 protein, CDR3 DNA. D genes are given only for firm matches. Some rows have no size entry. The others give once, few or many, or a class for an expanded clone.

V gene: TRBV12-3/TRBV12-4; J gene: TRBJ1-2; D gene: -; clone size: -; CDR3 protein: CASSPRTTVNYGYTF; CDR3 DNA: TGTGCCAGCAGTCCACGGACCACAGTTAACTATGGCTACACCTTC
V gene: TRBV5-6; J gene: TRBJ2-7; D gene: -; clone size: many; CDR3 protein: CASSSLGYEQYF; CDR3 DNA: TGTGCCAGCAGCTCCTTAGGCTACGAGCAGTACTTC
V gene: TRBV6-1; J gene: TRBJ1-4; D gene: -; clone size: many; CDR3 protein: CASSRGVAGRSEKLFF; CDR3 DNA: TGTGCCAGCAGTCGCGGGGTTGCGGGGCGAAGCGAAAAACTGTTTTTT
V gene: TRBV14; J gene: TRBJ2-1; D gene: -; clone size: few; CDR3 protein: CASSHLWGQGPASSYNEQFF; CDR3 DNA: TGTGCCAGCAGCCACCTTTGGGGGCAGGGACCTGCCTCCTCCTACAATGAGCAGTTCTTC
V gene: TRBV30; J gene: TRBJ2-1; D gene: -; clone size: -; CDR3 protein: CAWSGINEQFF; CDR3 DNA: TGTGCCTGGAGTGGGATTAATGAGCAGTTCTTC
V gene: TRBV29-1; J gene: TRBJ2-7; D gene: -; clone size: -; CDR3 protein: CSVGQSSYEQYF; CDR3 DNA: TGCAGCGTTGGACAGAGCTCCTACGAGCAGTACTTC
V gene: TRBV27; J gene: TRBJ2-1; D gene: -; clone size: once; CDR3 protein: CASSLTAHNEQFF; CDR3 DNA: TGTGCCAGCAGTTTAACCGCTCACAATGAGCAGTTCTTC
V gene: TRBV19; J gene: TRBJ2-7; D gene: -; clone size: few; CDR3 protein: CASSIDSRLEQYF; CDR3 DNA: TGTGCCAGTAGTATAGATTCGAGACTAGAGCAGTACTTC
V gene: TRBV7-9; J gene: TRBJ1-2; D gene: -; clone size: many; CDR3 protein: CASSLDYDSGYTF; CDR3 DNA: TGTGCCAGCAGCTTAGATTACGACAGCGGCTACACCTTC
V gene: TRBV20-1; J gene: TRBJ2-1; D gene: TRBD2; clone size: -; CDR3 protein: CSVPRGGNEQFF; CDR3 DNA: TGCAGTGTACCGCGGGGGGGGAATGAGCAGTTCTTC
V gene: TRBV7-8; J gene: TRBJ2-1; D gene: TRBD2; clone size: few; CDR3 protein: CASSILAGGHEQFF; CDR3 DNA: TGTGCCAGCAGCATCCTAGCGGGGGGGCATGAGCAGTTCTTC
V gene: TRBV12-3/TRBV12-4; J gene: TRBJ2-7; D gene: -; clone size: -; CDR3 protein: CASSIGVTYEQYF; CDR3 DNA: TGTGCCAGCAGTATCGGGGTGACCTACGAGCAGTACTTC
V gene: TRBV18; J gene: TRBJ1-5; D gene: TRBD1; clone size: -; CDR3 protein: CASSFPGQGAPGNQPQHF; CDR3 DNA: TGTGCCAGCTCATTCCCGGGACAGGGGGCACCAGGCAATCAGCCCCAGCATTTT
V gene: TRBV12-3/TRBV12-4; J gene: TRBJ1-3; D gene: -; clone size: many; CDR3 protein: CASRPGLLLSGNTIYF; CDR3 DNA: TGTGCCAGCAGACCGGGCCTCCTCCTCTCTGGAAACACCATATATTTT
V gene: TRBV9; J gene: TRBJ2-3; D gene: TRBD2; clone size: -; CDR3 protein: CACSAGLAGVLDTQYF; CDR3 DNA: TGTGCCTGCAGCGCAGGACTAGCGGGAGTACTAGATACGCAGTATTTT
V gene: TRBV6-2/TRBV6-3; J gene: TRBJ2-7; D gene: -; clone size: few; CDR3 protein: CASSYVNEQYF; CDR3 DNA: TGTGCCAGCAGTTACGTGAACGAGCAGTACTTC
V gene: TRBV7-2; J gene: TRBJ1-1; D gene: -; clone size: -; CDR3 protein: CASSSRQAVAFF; CDR3 DNA: TGTGCCAGCAGCTCCCGACAGGCGGTAGCTTTCTTT
V gene: TRBV29-1; J gene: TRBJ1-2; D gene: -; clone size: many; CDR3 protein: CSVEGIEDRTYGYTF; CDR3 DNA: TGCAGCGTGGAGGGGATTGAGGACAGAACCTATGGCTACACCTTC
V gene: TRBV28; J gene: TRBJ1-2; D gene: TRBD1; clone size: few; CDR3 protein: CASSQTGVVQGSNYGYTF; CDR3 DNA: TGTGCCAGCAGTCAGACAGGGGTAGTTCAAGGGTCTAACTATGGCTACACCTTC
V gene: TRBV5-5; J gene: TRBJ1-2; D gene: -; clone size: many; CDR3 protein: CASSLEAGYYGYTF; CDR3 DNA: TGTGCCAGCAGCTTGGAGGCAGGGTACTATGGCTACACCTTC
V gene: TRBV6-5; J gene: TRBJ2-2; D gene: -; clone size: few; CDR3 protein: CASSYSYGPTGELFF; CDR3 DNA: TGTGCCAGCAGTTACTCGTACGGTCCCACCGGGGAGCTGTTTTTT
V gene: TRBV6-2/TRBV6-3; J gene: TRBJ2-2; D gene: -; clone size: few; CDR3 protein: CASISHTGELFF; CDR3 DNA: TGTGCCAGCATAAGCCATACCGGGGAGCTGTTTTTT
V gene: TRBV6-2/TRBV6-3; J gene: TRBJ2-3; D gene: -; clone size: -; CDR3 protein: CASSPRLRDTDTQYF; CDR3 DNA: TGTGCCAGCAGCCCCCGGCTTAGAGACACAGATACGCAGTATTTT
V gene: TRBV6-6; J gene: TRBJ2-7; D gene: -; clone size: few; CDR3 protein: CASSYPPGYEQYF; CDR3 DNA: TGTGCCAGCAGTTACCCCCCTGGCTACGAGCAGTACTTC
V gene: TRBV11-2; J gene: TRBJ2-7; D gene: TRBD1; clone size: -; CDR3 protein: CASSKGAYPYEQYF; CDR3 DNA: TGTGCCAGCAGCAAGGGGGCGTACCCCTACGAGCAGTACTTC
V gene: TRBV20-1; J gene: TRBJ2-7; D gene: -; clone size: few; CDR3 protein: CSATDDSSYEQYF; CDR3 DNA: TGCAGTGCTACCGACGACAGCTCCTACGAGCAGTACTTC
V gene: TRBV10-3; J gene: TRBJ2-5; D gene: TRBD1; clone size: -; CDR3 protein: CAISESWVGQGQETQYF; CDR3 DNA: TGTGCCATCAGTGAGTCTTGGGTTGGACAGGGGCAAGAGACCCAGTACTTC
V gene: TRBV20-1; J gene: TRBJ2-1; D gene: TRBD2; clone size: few; CDR3 protein: CSASFTSGSYNEQFF; CDR3 DNA: TGCAGTGCTAGCTTCACTAGCGGATCGTACAATGAGCAGTTCTTC
V gene: TRBV20-1; J gene: TRBJ1-6; D gene: -; clone size: many; CDR3 protein: CSARPPPGLHINSPLHF; CDR3 DNA: TGCAGTGCTAGGCCCCCTCCTGGTTTACATATTAATTCACCCCTCCACTTT
V gene: TRBV6-5; J gene: TRBJ2-4; D gene: TRBD2; clone size: many; CDR3 protein: CASSLWVLREVAKNIQYF; CDR3 DNA: TGTGCCAGCAGTTTGTGGGTTTTACGGGAGGTTGCCAAAAACATTCAGTACTTC
V gene: TRBV6-1; J gene: TRBJ2-7; D gene: -; clone size: -; CDR3 protein: CASSQHQINSYEQYF; CDR3 DNA: TGTGCCAGCAGTCAGCACCAGATCAACTCCTACGAGCAGTACTTC
V gene: TRBV7-2; J gene: TRBJ2-1; D gene: TRBD1; clone size: -; CDR3 protein: CASRMTGGWNEQFF; CDR3 DNA: TGTGCCAGCAGAATGACAGGGGGCTGGAATGAGCAGTTCTTC
V gene: TRBV5-4; J gene: TRBJ2-3; D gene: TRBD2; clone size: -; CDR3 protein: CASSLAAGGTDTQYF; CDR3 DNA: TGTGCCAGCAGCTTAGCAGCGGGGGGCACAGATACGCAGTATTTT
V gene: TRBV5-1; J gene: TRBJ2-3; D gene: -; clone size: few; CDR3 protein: CASSFSPVGTDTQYF; CDR3 DNA: TGCGCCAGCAGCTTCTCTCCCGTGGGCACAGATACGCAGTATTTT
V gene: TRBV7-2; J gene: TRBJ1-3; D gene: -; clone size: -; CDR3 protein: CASSLVGKSSGNTIYF; CDR3 DNA: TGTGCCAGCAGCTTGGTAGGGAAGAGCTCTGGAAACACCATATATTTT
V gene: TRBV4-2; J gene: TRBJ2-7; D gene: TRBD2; clone size: -; CDR3 protein: CASSRLLAGVPYEQYF; CDR3 DNA: TGTGCCAGCAGCCGACTTCTAGCGGGAGTTCCCTACGAGCAGTACTTC
V gene: TRBV12-3/TRBV12-4; J gene: TRBJ1-1; D gene: -; clone size: few; CDR3 protein: CASSFAGAEAFF; CDR3 DNA: TGTGCCAGCAGTTTCGCGGGGGCCGAAGCTTTCTTT
V gene: TRBV5-1; J gene: TRBJ2-3; D gene: -; clone size: few; CDR3 protein: CASSTALSTDTQYF; CDR3 DNA: TGCGCCAGCAGCACGGCCTTAAGCACAGATACGCAGTATTTT
V gene: TRBV7-6; J gene: TRBJ2-1; D gene: -; clone size: many; CDR3 protein: CASSLDGNEQFF; CDR3 DNA: TGTGCCAGCAGCTTAGACGGTAATGAGCAGTTCTTC
V gene: TRBV20-1; J gene: TRBJ2-7; D gene: TRBD1; clone size: many; CDR3 protein: CSASRQGHEQYF; CDR3 DNA: TGCAGTGCTAGCCGACAGGGCCACGAGCAGTACTTC
V gene: TRBV29-1; J gene: TRBJ2-2; D gene: -; clone size: -; CDR3 protein: CSVWGRDANTGELFF; CDR3 DNA: TGCAGCGTTTGGGGCCGGGATGCTAACACCGGGGAGCTGTTTTTT
V gene: TRBV5-1; J gene: TRBJ2-1; D gene: TRBD2; clone size: -; CDR3 protein: CASSFSTGGYNEQFF; CDR3 DNA: TGCGCCAGCAGCTTTAGTACGGGGGGCTACAATGAGCAGTTCTTC
V gene: TRBV7-6; J gene: TRBJ1-1; D gene: TRBD1; clone size: -; CDR3 protein: CASSQRTGAGGTEAFF; CDR3 DNA: TGTGCCAGCAGCCAACGAACAGGGGCCGGCGGCACTGAAGCTTTCTTT
V gene: TRBV6-1; J gene: TRBJ1-6; D gene: -; clone size: -; CDR3 protein: CASSPEVEGLGNSPLHF; CDR3 DNA: TGTGCCAGCAGTCCTGAGGTAGAGGGGCTGGGTAATTCACCCCTCCACTTT
V gene: TRBV20-1; J gene: TRBJ1-1; D gene: TRBD1; clone size: few; CDR3 protein: CSAVQGLNTEAFF; CDR3 DNA: TGCAGTGCTGTACAGGGGCTGAACACTGAAGCTTTCTTT
V gene: TRBV4-2; J gene: TRBJ2-7; D gene: -; clone size: few; CDR3 protein: CASSQEVFTSYEQYF; CDR3 DNA: TGTGCCAGCAGCCAAGAGGTCTTCACCTCCTACGAGCAGTACTTC
V gene: TRBV11-2; J gene: TRBJ2-2; D gene: TRBD2; clone size: -; CDR3 protein: CASSLEEGFWGGRASNNTGELFF; CDR3 DNA: TGTGCCAGCAGCTTAGAGGAAGGTTTCTGGGGCGGGAGGGCCAGTAATAACACCGGGGAGCTGTTTTTT
V gene: TRBV7-6; J gene: TRBJ2-5; D gene: TRBD2; clone size: once; CDR3 protein: CASSRAGRETQYF; CDR3 DNA: TGTGCCAGCAGCCGAGCCGGGAGGGAGACCCAGTACTTC
V gene: TRBV7-9; J gene: TRBJ1-1; D gene: -; clone size: -; CDR3 protein: CASSGLSPEAFF; CDR3 DNA: TGTGCCAGCAGCGGTCTGTCTCCTGAAGCTTTCTTT
V gene: TRBV20-1; J gene: TRBJ2-2; D gene: -; clone size: -; CDR3 protein: CSASSLTSTGELFF; CDR3 DNA: TGCAGTGCTTCTTCTTTGACTAGCACCGGGGAGCTGTTTTTT